The rows below give T cell receptor beta chains drawn from one sample of a study of Graves' ophthalmopathy and Graves' hyperthyroidism. TCRdb processed the multiplex PCR reads anew with MiXCR; each CDR3 protein has one entry. The repertoire includes over 650,000 distinct CDR3 sequences, 35% to 50% of them detected once, and 3% to 4% sits in the top ten. Sequenced input: peripheral blood. Receptors were obtained from an adult man with Graves' ophthalmopathy. CDR3s include the opening cysteine and the closing phenylalanine or tryptophan. Clone size is stated in some rows and not others, as once, few, many or a class when expanded.

j_call,clone_size,v_call,cdr3_aa
TRBJ1-1,many,TRBV12-3/TRBV12-4,CASNSGGVAEAFF
TRBJ1-2,many,TRBV7-9,CASSLSREDYGYTF
TRBJ1-5,.,TRBV7-7,CASSFTRGGGSTQHF
TRBJ2-7,many,TRBV5-8,CASSWGGGSYEQYF
TRBJ2-5,few,TRBV5-6,CASRRQGGGETQYF
TRBJ2-5,many,TRBV9,CASSHGREGAQETQYF
TRBJ2-7,many,TRBV7-9,CASSLVDGGYEQYF
TRBJ1-5,.,TRBV2,CASSLQGNNQPQHF
TRBJ2-7,many,TRBV19,CASSTTAFFHEQYF
TRBJ2-7,many,TRBV5-1,CASSLGQGSRYEQYF
TRBJ1-6,many,TRBV12-3/TRBV12-4,CASSDRGGSPLHF
TRBJ1-1,many,TRBV20-1,CSARDFTEAFF
TRBJ2-2,.,TRBV11-1,CASSLAIAGELFF
TRBJ1-4,.,TRBV10-3,CAITGTANEKLFF
TRBJ1-1,.,TRBV5-4,CASSYLGQGMNTEAFF
TRBJ1-2,few,TRBV6-5,CASSYSRDRGYYGYTF
TRBJ1-2,many,TRBV29-1,CSVRQGINYGYTF
TRBJ1-3,.,TRBV29-1,CSVEYTGTPMGNTIYF
TRBJ2-7,.,TRBV7-9,CARATSGIYEQYF
TRBJ1-4,.,TRBV6-2/TRBV6-3,CASSSGTGGLFF
TRBJ2-7,once,TRBV5-5,CASSLEAGHSSSYEQYF
TRBJ2-7,many,TRBV7-2,CASSPRQGEGEQYF
TRBJ2-7,few,TRBV20-1,CSARARLAGVVGSPYEQYF
TRBJ2-7,.,TRBV12-3/TRBV12-4,CASRAWDRASAEQYF
TRBJ1-1,few,TRBV3-1,CASSQDSRYTEAFF
TRBJ2-5,.,TRBV19,CASGSTSGYEQYF
TRBJ1-5,.,TRBV18,CASSPRPESNQPQHF
TRBJ1-6,many,TRBV9,CASSVAGRVGSPLHF
TRBJ1-2,few,TRBV9,CASSVGKANYGYTF
TRBJ2-7,many,TRBV10-3,CAISEKSYEQYF
TRBJ1-1,few,TRBV11-2,CASSLSYAGTEAFF
TRBJ2-7,many,TRBV2,CATQGAVYEQYF
TRBJ1-1,.,TRBV7-9,CASSSPLGTNTEAFF
TRBJ2-7,many,TRBV15,CATSGGTSGEQYF
TRBJ1-2,many,TRBV7-8,CASRGRLTPNYGYTF
TRBJ1-2,few,TRBV30,CAWSVRWSYTF
TRBJ1-5,many,TRBV24-1,CATSATGTGVQPQHF
TRBJ2-5,.,TRBV25-1,CASSATGTRGETQYF
TRBJ2-7,.,TRBV6-2/TRBV6-3,CASSYEQGTSYEQYF
TRBJ1-3,few,TRBV6-5,CASSSPSRSSGNTIYF
TRBJ1-1,.,TRBV12-3/TRBV12-4,CASSAILQGTEAFF
TRBJ2-7,.,TRBV7-8,CASSTTPGGRQYF
TRBJ1-1,.,TRBV3-1,CASSHWNTEAFF
TRBJ2-6,.,TRBV2,CASSEMSSGANVLTF
TRBJ2-7,.,TRBV6-2/TRBV6-3,CASSSLEYEQYF
TRBJ2-7,few,TRBV15,CASSLSYGPYEQYF
TRBJ1-5,many,TRBV20-1,CSARNRNSRGQPQHF
TRBJ1-5,many,TRBV7-9,CASSPGGWGGNQPQHF
TRBJ1-1,few,TRBV5-1,CASSGGAASDTEAFF
TRBJ1-1,many,TRBV12-3/TRBV12-4,CASSKREGGTEAFF